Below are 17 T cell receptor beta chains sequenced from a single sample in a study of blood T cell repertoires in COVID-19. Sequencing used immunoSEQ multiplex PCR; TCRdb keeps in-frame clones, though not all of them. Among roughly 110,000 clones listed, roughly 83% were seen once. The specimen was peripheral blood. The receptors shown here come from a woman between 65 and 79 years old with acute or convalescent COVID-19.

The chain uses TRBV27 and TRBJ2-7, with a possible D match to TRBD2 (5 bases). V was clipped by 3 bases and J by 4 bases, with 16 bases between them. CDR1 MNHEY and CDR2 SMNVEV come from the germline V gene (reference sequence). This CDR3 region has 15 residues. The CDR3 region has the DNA TGTGCCAGCAGTTTCGACGGGGTTGGAGGTTACGAGCAGTACTTC. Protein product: CASSFDGVGGYEQYF.

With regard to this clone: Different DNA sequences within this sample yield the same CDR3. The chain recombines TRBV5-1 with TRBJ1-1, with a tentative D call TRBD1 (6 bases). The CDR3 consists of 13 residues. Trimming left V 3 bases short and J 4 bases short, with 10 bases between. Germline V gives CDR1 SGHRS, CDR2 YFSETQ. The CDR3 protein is CASSSQGGTEAFF. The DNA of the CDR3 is TGCGCCAGCAGCTCCCAAGGGGGCACTGAAGCTTTCTTT.

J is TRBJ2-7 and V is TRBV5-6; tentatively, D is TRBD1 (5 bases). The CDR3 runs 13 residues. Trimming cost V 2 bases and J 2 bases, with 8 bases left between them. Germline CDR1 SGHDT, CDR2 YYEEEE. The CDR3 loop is CASSFQGTYEQYF. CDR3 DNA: TGTGCCAGCAGCTTTCAGGGTACCTACGAGCAGTACTTC.

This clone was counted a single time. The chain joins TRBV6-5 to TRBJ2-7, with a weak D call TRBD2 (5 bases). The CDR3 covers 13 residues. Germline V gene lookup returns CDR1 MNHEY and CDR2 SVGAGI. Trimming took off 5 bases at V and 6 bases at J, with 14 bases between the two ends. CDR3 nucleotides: TGTGCCAGCAGTACCACCGAGGACTCCGAGCAGTACTTC. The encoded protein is CASSTTEDSEQYF.

The DNA of the CDR3 is TGTGCCAGCAGCTCCGGACTGGCAAGCACAGATACGCAGTATTTT. Protein product: CASSSGLASTDTQYF. The chain has TRBV7-9 and TRBJ2-3; possible D gene TRBD2, 5 bases. Per the germline V gene, CDR1 is SEHNR and CDR2 is FQNEAQ (reference sequence). The V and J ends lost 4 bases and 0 bases respectively, with 11 bases between them. The CDR3 runs 15 residues.

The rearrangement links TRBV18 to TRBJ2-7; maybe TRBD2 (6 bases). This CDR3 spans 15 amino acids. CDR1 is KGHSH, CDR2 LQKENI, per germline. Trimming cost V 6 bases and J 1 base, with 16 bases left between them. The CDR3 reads CASSLASDASYEQYF. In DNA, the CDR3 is TGTGCCAGCTCGCTAGCTAGCGATGCTTCCTACGAGCAGTACTTC.

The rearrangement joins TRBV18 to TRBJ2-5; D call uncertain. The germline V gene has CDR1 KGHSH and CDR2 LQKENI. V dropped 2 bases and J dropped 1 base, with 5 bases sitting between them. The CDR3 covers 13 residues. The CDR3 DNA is TGTGCCAGCTCACCAACGGTCCAAGAGACCCAGTACTTC. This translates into CASSPTVQETQYF.

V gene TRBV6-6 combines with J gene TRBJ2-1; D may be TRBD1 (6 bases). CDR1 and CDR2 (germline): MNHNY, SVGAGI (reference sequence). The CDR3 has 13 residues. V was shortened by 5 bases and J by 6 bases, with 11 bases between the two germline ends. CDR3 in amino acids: CASSPDRRNEQFF. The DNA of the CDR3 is TGTGCCAGCAGTCCAGACAGGCGCAATGAGCAGTTCTTC.

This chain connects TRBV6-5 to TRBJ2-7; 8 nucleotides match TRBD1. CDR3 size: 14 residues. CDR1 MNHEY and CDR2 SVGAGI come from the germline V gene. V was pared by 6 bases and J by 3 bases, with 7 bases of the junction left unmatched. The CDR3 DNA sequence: TGTGCCAGCAGCTTGGACAGGGCGGGCTACGAGCAGTACTTC. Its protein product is CASSLDRAGYEQYF.

The CDR3 sequence: CASSSDRHAFF. Written as DNA, the CDR3 is TGTGCCAGCAGCTCGGACAGGCACGCTTTCTTT. The rearrangement uses TRBV5-4 and TRBJ1-1; 7 bases are shared with TRBD1. V trimming: 3 bases; J trimming: 11 bases; junction bases outside the gene matches: 4. Germline V gene data show CDR1 as SGHNT and CDR2 as YYREEE (reference sequence). The CDR3 loop spans 11 amino acids.

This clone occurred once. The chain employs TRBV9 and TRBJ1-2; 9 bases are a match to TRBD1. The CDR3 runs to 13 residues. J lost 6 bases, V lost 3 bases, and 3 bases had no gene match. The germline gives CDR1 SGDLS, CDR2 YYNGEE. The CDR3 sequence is CASSGTGVHGYTF. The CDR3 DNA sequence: TGTGCCAGCAGCGGGACAGGGGTCCATGGCTACACCTTC.

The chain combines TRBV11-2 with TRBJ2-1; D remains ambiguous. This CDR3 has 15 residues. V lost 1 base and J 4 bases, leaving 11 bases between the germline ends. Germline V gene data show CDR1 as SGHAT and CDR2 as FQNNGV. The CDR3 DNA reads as TGTGCCAGCAGCTTAGTGGCAGGCCCTTACAATGAGCAGTTCTTC. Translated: CASSLVAGPYNEQFF.

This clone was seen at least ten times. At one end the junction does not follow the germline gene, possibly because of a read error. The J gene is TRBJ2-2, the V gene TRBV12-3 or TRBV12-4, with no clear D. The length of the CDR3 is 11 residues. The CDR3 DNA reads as TGTGCCAGCGGTTTCCTCGGGGAGCTGTTTTTT. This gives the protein CASGFLGELFF.

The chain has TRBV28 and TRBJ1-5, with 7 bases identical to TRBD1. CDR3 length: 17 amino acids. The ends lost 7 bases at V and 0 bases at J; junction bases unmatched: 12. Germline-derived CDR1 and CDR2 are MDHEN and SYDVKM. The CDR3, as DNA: TGTGCCAGCAACCCCCGAAGGACAGGAAGTAGCAATCAGCCCCAGCATTTT. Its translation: CASNPRRTGSSNQPQHF.

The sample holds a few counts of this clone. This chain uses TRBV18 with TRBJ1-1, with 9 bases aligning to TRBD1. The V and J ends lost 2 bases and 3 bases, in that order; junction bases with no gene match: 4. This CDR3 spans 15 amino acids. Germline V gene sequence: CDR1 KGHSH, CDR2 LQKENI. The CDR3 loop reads CASSPTGTGYTEAFF. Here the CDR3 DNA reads TGTGCCAGCTCACCAACCGGGACAGGGTACACTGAAGCTTTCTTT.

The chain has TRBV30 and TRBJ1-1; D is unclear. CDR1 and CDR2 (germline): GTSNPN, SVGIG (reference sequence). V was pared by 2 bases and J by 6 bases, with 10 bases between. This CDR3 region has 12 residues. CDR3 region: CAWSKDLAEAFF. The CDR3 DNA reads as TGTGCCTGGAGTAAGGACTTAGCTGAAGCTTTCTTT.

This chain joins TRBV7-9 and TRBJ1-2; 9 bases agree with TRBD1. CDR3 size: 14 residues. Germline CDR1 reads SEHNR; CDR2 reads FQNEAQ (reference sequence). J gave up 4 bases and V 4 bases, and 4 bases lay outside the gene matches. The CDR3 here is CASSSGQGRYGYTF. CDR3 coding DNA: TGTGCCAGCAGCTCGGGACAGGGACGCTATGGCTACACCTTC.